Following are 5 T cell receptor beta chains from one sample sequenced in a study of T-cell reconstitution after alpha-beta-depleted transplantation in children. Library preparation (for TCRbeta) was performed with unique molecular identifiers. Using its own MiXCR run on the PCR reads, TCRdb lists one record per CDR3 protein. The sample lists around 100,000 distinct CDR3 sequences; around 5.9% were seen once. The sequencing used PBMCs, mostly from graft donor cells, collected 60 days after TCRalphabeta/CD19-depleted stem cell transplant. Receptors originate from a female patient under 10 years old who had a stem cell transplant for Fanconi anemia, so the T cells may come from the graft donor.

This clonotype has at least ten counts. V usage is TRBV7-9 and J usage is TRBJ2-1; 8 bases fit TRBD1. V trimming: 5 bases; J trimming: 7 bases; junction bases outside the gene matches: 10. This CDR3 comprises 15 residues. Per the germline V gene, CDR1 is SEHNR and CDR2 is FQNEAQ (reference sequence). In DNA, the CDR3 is TGTGCCAGCAGCCTCCGGACAGGGTGGGTTAATGAGCAGTTCTTC. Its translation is CASSLRTGWVNEQFF.

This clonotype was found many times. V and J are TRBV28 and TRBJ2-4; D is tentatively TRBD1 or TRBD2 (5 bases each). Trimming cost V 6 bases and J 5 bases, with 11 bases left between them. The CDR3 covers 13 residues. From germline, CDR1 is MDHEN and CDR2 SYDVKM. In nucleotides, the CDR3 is TGTGCCAGCAGGTGGGGGATTGAAAACATTCAGTACTTC. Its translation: CASRWGIENIQYF.

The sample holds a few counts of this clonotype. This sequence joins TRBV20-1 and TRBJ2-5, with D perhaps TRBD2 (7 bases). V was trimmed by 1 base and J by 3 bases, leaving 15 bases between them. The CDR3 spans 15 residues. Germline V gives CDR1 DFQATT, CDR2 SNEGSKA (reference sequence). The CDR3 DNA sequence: TGCAGTGCTAGAGTAGTCGGGGGGCTCAAAGAGACCCAGTACTTC. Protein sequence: CSARVVGGLKETQYF.

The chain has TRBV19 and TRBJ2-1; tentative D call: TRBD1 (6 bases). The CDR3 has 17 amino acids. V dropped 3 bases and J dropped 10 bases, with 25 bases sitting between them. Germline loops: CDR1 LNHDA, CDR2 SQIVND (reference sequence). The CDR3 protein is CASSILPRGTILREQFF. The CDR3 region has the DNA TGTGCCAGTAGTATCCTACCGAGGGGGACCATTCTAAGGGAGCAGTTCTTC.

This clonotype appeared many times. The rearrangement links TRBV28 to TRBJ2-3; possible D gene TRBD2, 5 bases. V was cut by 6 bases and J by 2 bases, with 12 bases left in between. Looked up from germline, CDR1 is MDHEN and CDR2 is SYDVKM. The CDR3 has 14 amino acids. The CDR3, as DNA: TGTGCCAGCAGCCGGACTTCTTACACAGATACGCAGTATTTT. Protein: CASSRTSYTDTQYF.